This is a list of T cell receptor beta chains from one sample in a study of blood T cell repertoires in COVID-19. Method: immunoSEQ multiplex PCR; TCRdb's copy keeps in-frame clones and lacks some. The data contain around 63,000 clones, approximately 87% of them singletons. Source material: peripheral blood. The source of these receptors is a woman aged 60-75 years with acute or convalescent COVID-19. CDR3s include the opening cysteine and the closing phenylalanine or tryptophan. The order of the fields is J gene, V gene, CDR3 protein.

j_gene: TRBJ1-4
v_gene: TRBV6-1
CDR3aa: CASSDWGVDEKLFF

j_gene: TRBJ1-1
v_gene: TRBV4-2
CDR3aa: CASSQDGQRTEAFF

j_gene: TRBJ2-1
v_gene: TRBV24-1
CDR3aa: CATSDPGLAGGSYNEQFF

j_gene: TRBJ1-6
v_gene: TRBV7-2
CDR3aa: CASSEGVYNSPLHF

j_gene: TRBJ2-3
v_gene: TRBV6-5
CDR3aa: CASSLLAGGGDTQYF

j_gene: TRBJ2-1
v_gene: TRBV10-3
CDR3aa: CASRLRAFNEQFF

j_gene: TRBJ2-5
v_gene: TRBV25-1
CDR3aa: CASSELGQGETQYF

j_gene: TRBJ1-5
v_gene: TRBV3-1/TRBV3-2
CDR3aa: CASSQPNQPQHF

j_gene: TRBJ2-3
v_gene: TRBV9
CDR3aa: CASSMTHSTDTQYF

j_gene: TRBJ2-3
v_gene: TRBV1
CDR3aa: CTSSQEAGGPGTDTQYF

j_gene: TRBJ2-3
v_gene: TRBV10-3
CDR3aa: CAISAQEGSTDTQYF

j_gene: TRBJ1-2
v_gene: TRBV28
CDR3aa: CASSLWSWGENAYGYTF

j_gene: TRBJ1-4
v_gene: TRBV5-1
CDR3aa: CASSLGTGRFNEKLFF

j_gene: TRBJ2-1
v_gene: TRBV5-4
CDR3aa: CASSPGLAVVDNEQFF

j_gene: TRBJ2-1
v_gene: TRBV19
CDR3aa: CASAPDRAFYNEQFF

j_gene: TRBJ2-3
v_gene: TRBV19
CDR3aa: CASSSIGGLDTQYF

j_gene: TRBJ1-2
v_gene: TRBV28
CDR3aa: CASSLPPQGAFYDYGYTF

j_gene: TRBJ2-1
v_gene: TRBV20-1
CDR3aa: CSTTVYNEQFF

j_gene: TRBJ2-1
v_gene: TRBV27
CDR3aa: CASSQARGFTINEQFF

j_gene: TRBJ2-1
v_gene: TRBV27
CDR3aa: CASSLLSGGRGSEQFF

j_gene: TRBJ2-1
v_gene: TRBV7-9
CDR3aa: CASSPSDGSYNEQFF

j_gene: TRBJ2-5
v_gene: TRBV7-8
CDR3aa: CASSVSGATETQYF

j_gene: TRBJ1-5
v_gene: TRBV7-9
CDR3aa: CASSPTGTGPWGGNQPQHF

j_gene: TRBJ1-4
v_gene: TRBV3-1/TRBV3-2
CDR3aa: CASSLSYPATNEKLFF

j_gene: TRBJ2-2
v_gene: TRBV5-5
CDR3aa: CASSSIRQGLTGELFF

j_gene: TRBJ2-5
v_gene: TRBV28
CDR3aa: CASSLPSGREAQYF

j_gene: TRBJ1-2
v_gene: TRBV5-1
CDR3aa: CASSPGTEGYTF

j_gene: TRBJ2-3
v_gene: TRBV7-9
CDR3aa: CASSSRQGEVDTQYF

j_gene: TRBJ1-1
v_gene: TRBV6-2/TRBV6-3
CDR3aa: CASSSPARQGVWAFF

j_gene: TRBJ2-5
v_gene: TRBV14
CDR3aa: CASSDLPGQGLKTQYF

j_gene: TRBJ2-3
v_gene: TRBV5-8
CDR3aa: CASSKRQGFASTDTQYF

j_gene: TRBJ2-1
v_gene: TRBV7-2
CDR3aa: CASSSGLAGDQFF

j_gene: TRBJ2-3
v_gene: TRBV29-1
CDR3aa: CSVATGGWTDTQYF

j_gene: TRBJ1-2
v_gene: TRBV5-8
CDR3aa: CASTRGTFGYTF

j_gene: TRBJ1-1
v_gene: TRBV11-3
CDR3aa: CASSSIRGETEAFF

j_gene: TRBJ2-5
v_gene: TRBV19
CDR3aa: CASSNGGVRGGTQYF

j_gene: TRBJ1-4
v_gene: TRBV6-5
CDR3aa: CASRGQNGEKLFF

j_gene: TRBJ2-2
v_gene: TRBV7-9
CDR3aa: CASSSLPGGNTGELFF

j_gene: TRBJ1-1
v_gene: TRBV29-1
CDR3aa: CSAQTDWNTEAFF

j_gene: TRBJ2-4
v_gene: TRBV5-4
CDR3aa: CASSLGQVGTKNIQYF

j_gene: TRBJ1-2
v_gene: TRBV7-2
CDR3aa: CASSFDRGQGYTF